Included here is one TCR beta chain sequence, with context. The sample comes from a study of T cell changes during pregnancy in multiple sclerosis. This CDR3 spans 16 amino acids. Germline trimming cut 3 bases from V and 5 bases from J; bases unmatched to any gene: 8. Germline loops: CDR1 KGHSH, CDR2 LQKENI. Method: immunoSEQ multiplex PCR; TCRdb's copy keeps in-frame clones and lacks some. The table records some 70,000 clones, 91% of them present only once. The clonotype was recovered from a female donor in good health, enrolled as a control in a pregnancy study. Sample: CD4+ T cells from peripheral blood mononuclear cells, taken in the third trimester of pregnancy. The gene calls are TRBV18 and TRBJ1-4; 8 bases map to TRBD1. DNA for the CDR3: TGTGCCAGCTCACCGGAACGGAGACAGGGGAATGAAAAACTGTTTTTT. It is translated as CASSPERRQGNEKLFF. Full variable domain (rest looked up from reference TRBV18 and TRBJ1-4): NAGVMQNPRHLVRRRGQEARLRCSPMKGHSHVYWYRQLPEEGLKFMVYLQKENIIDESGMPKERFSAEFPKEGPSILRIQQVVRGDSAAYFCASSPERRQGNEKLFFGSGTQLSVL.